This TCR beta chain comes out of a study of identifying expanded T cells in peripheral blood (dated by TCRdb to about 2019). For context, the study as a whole: Separate aliquots of the same genomic DNA pool were sequenced to produce technical replicates, and four replicates were compared in pairs.

During the collection period, no infections or other immune events were recorded for the healthy donors. To calibrate time-dependent variance in a beta-binomial model of T-cell clone differential abundance, blood repertoires from healthy donors were used as a training cohort. The training cohort comprised approximately 10 healthy donors, 3 female and 7 male. An age range of about 29 to 65 years, with an average of around 42 years, was recorded for the donors. Whole blood from each healthy donor was obtained from a commercial supplier and was collected at three time points around 13 days apart. For immunosequencing, genomic DNA was extracted from unsorted whole blood. Overall results and qualifications from the work: The binomial model flagged 0.9 to 1.5 differentially abundant clones between technical replicates, compared with about 16 over roughly 2 weeks and 19 to 20 over approximately four weeks. Both the number of clones called differentially abundant and the false-positive rate were significantly reduced by the beta-binomial model across all healthy-donor time intervals. The authors expected biological variance in healthy repertoires might increase further over much longer intervals such as months to years. For all healthy donors, the variance in clone template counts between roughly 2-week samples rose significantly as total template count increased.

Regarding this clone: Its recognized antigen is unknown. Per-base qualities were not stored, and no clone one base away is much larger.

TCRbeta CDR3 regions were profiled with the immunoSEQ Assay using bias-controlled multiplex PCR amplification of genomic DNA. Per the original workflow: To quantify the absolute abundance of each unique TCRbeta CDR3 region, the sequences were collapsed and filtered. Differential abundance was tested with a binomial (Fisher-equivalent) model and with a beta-binomial model adding time-dependent variance fitted from healthy donors. Any clone with fewer than 5 combined templates was excluded, and a clone was called differentially abundant if its Benjamini-Hochberg FDR was below 0.01. The form v = (b*log(k)+a)^2 was used to model beta-binomial variance as a function of total template count across the two samples. Entries here come from immuneACCESS through TCRdb and include only in-frame sequences with V and J called. Some clones fail to appear in such tables; in the studies checked, an unresolved V gene covers under half of the shortfall, and the cause of the remainder is unknown. That table furnishes V, J and clone size, whereas the DNA furnished D and trimming. For this sample there are about 76,000 clones; 84% appear just once. The biggest ten clones account for roughly 18% of the sample.

A distance of 18 bases separates the germline ends of V and J, which lose 7 bases and 0 bases respectively. The germline V gene encodes CDR1 LNHDA and CDR2 SQIVND (reference sequence). Reading from cysteine to phenylalanine, the CDR3 counts 16 amino acids. The retained sequence is limited to the CDR3, 48 bases, with the frame set at the first base. This TCR was sampled from a person aged 18 to 70 in good health. The chain is encoded by TRBV19 joined to TRBJ1-1, and the D gene may be TRBD1, 5 bases matching. What was sequenced was blood. For the CDR3, the sequence is CASKNPGRTVNTEAFF. The base sequence is TGTGCCAGTAAAAATCCGGGACGGACTGTGAACACTGAAGCTTTCTTT.